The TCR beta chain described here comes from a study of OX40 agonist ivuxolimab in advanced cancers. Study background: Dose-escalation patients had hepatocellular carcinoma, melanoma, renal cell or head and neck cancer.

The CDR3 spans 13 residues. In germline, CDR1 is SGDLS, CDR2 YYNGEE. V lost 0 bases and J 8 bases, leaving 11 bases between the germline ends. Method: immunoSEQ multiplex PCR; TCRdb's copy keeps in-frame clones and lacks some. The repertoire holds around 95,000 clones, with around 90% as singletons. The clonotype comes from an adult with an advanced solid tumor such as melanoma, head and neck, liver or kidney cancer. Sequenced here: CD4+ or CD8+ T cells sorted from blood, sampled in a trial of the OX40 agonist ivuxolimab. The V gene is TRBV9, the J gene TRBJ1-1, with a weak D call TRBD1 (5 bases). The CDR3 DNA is TGTGCCAGCAGCGTAGCGGGGGGTGGAGAAGCTTTCTTT. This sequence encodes CASSVAGGGEAFF. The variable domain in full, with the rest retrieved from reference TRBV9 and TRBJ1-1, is DSGVTQTPKHLITATGQRVTLRCSPRSGDLSVYWYQQSLDQGLQFLIQYYNGEERAKGNILERFSAQQFPDLHSELNLSSLELGDSALYFCASSVAGGGEAFFGQGTRLTVV.